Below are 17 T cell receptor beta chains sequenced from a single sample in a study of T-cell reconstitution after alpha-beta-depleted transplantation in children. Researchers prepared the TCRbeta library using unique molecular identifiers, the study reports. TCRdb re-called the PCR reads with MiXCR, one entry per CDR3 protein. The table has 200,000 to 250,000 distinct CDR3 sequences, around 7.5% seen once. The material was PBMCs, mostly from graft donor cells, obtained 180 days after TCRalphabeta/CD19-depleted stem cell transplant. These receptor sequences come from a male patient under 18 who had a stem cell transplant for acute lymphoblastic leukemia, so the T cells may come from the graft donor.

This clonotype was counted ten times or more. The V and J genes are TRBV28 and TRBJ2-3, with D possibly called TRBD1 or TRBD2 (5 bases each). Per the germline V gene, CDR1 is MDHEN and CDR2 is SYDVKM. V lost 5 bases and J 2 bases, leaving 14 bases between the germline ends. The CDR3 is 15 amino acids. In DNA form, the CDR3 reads TGTGCCAGCAGTCACGGGGCAGTACCCACAGATACGCAGTATTTT. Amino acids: CASSHGAVPTDTQYF.

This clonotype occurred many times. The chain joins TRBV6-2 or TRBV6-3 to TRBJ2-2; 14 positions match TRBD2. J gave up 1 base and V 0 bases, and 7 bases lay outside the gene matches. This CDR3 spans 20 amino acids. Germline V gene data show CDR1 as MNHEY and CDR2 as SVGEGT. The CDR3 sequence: CASSYSSSGLAGGNTGELFF. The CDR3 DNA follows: TGTGCCAGCAGTTACTCCTCTTCTGGACTAGCGGGGGGGAACACCGGGGAGCTGTTTTTT.

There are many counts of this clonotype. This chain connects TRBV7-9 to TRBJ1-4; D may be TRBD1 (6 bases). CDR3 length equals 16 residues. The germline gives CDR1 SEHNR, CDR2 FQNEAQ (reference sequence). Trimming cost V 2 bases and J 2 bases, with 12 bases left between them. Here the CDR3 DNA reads TGTGCCAGCAGCTTACAACAGGGTGTTACTAATGAAAAACTGTTTTTT. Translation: CASSLQQGVTNEKLFF.

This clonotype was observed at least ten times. CDR3 DNA sequence: TGTGCCAGCAGCTTAGAGCGGGACAGCGAGACCCAGTACTTC. Its translation is CASSLERDSETQYF. The V call is TRBV7-9, the J call TRBJ2-5; D is tentatively TRBD1 or TRBD2 (7 bases each). The CDR3 is 14 residues long. Germline CDR1 SEHNR, CDR2 FQNEAQ (reference sequence). V dropped 1 base and J dropped 5 bases, with 11 bases sitting between them.

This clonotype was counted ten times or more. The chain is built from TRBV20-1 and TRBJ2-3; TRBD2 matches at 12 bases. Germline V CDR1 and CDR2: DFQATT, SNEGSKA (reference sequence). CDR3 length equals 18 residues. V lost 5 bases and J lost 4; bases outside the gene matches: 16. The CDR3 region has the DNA TGCAGTGCTCAGATGCCCAGGGCTAGCGGGGGGGGATCAGATACGCAGTATTTT. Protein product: CSAQMPRASGGGSDTQYF.

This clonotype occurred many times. The CDR3 is CASSGGPKDTQYF. CDR3 bases: TGTGCCAGCAGTGGGGGGCCAAAAGATACGCAGTATTTT. The chain uses TRBV6-4 and TRBJ2-3, with D perhaps TRBD1 (6 bases). The V and J ends lost 4 bases and 5 bases respectively, with 10 bases between them. Germline values: CDR1 MRHNA, CDR2 SNTAGT. There are 13 residues in the CDR3.

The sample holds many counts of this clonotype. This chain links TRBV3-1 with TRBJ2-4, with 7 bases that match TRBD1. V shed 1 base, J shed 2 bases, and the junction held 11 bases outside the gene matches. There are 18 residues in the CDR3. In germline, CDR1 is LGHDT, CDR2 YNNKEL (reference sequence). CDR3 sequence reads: CASSQVVSRQGPKNIQYF. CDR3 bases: TGTGCCAGCAGCCAAGTAGTATCGAGACAGGGCCCCAAAAACATTCAGTACTTC.

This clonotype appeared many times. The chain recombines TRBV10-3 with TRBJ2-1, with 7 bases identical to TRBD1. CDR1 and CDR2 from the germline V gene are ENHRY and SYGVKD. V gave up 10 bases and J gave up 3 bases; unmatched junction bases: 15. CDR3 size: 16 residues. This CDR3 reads CASLPTGKAGYNEQFF. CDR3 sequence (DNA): TGTGCCAGCCTACCGACAGGGAAGGCGGGCTACAATGAGCAGTTCTTC.

The CDR3 protein is CASSQSQTGEAFF. The CDR3 region has the DNA TGTGCCAGCAGCCAGAGTCAGACAGGGGAAGCTTTCTTT. The rearrangement joins TRBV3-1 to TRBJ1-1, with 7 bases aligning to TRBD1. CDR1 is LGHDT and CDR2 is YNNKEL in the germline V gene (reference sequence). This CDR3 comprises 13 residues. Trimming cost V 3 bases and J 8 bases; bases outside gene matches: 6.

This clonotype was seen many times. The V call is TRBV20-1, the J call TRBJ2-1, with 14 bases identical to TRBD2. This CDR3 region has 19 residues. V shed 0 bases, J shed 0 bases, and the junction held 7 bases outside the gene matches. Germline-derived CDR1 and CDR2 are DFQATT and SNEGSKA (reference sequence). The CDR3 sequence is CSARDLGLAGGSSYNEQFF. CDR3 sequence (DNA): TGCAGTGCTAGAGATCTCGGACTAGCGGGGGGCTCCTCCTACAATGAGCAGTTCTTC.

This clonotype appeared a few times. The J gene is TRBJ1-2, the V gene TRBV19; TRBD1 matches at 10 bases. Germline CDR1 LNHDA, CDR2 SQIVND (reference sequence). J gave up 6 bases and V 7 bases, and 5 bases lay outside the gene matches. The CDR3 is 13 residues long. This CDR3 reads CASKTGGADGYTF. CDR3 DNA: TGTGCCAGTAAGACAGGGGGCGCGGATGGCTACACCTTC.

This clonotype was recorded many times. CDR3 bases: TGTGCCAGCAAACTAGCGGGGGGTAGAGAGACCCAGTACTTC. It codes for CASKLAGGRETQYF. The chain uses TRBV6-1 and TRBJ2-5; TRBD2 agrees at 12 bases. Germline V CDR1 and CDR2: MNHNS, SASEGT. The CDR3 contains 14 residues. V lost 7 bases and J lost 4; bases outside the gene matches: 4.

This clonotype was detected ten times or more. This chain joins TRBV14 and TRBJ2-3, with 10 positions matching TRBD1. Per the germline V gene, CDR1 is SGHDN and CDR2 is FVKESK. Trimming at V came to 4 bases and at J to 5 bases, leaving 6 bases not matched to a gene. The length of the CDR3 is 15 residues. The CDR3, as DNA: TGTGCCAGCAGCCGCCGGACAGGGGGAGGAGATACGCAGTATTTT. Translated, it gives CASSRRTGGGDTQYF.

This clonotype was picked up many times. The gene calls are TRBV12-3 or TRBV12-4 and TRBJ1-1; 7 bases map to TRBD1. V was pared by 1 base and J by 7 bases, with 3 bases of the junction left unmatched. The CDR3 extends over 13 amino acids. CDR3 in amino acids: CASSLEQGIEAFF. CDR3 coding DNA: TGTGCCAGCAGTTTAGAACAGGGGATTGAAGCTTTCTTT.

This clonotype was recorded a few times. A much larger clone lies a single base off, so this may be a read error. CDR3 coding DNA: TGTGCCAGTACGGGCGAAAAACTGTTTTTT. Protein sequence: CASTGEKLFF. This chain connects TRBV19 to TRBJ1-4; D is uncertain. V dropped 7 bases and J dropped 8 bases, with 5 bases sitting between them. The CDR3 is made up of 10 amino acids. In germline, CDR1 is LNHDA, CDR2 SQIVND (reference sequence).

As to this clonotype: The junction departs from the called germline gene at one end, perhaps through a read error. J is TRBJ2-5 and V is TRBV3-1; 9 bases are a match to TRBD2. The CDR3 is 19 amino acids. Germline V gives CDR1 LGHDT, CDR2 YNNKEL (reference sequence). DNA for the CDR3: TGTGCCAGCAGCAAAGACGCCCTTCGCCGCGGGAGGGACCGTGAGACCCAGTACTTC. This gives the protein CASSKDALRRGRDRETQYF.

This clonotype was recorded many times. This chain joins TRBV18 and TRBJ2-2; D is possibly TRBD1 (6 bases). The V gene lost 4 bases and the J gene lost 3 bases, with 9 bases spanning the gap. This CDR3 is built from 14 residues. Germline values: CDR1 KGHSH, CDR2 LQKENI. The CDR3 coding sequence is TGTGCCAGCTCACAACAGGGCTACACCGGGGAGCTGTTTTTT. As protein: CASSQQGYTGELFF.